Presented here are 25 T cell receptor beta chains from one specimen sequenced in a study of blood T cells in healthy people across ages. Combining a sample-barcoded 5' primer with a J-beta primer mix, a second PCR ran for roughly 7 to 11 cycles. TCRdb used MiXCR to reprocess the 5' RACE reads, holding one entry per CDR3 protein. The table has around 900,000 distinct CDR3 sequences, roughly half seen once; the top ten hold 20% to 25%. Material for sequencing was blood. The receptors originated from a woman aged 60-75 years in good health.

The V call is TRBV18, the J call TRBJ2-1; the D is unclear. The CDR3 is 17 amino acids. V was trimmed by 2 bases and J by 0 bases, leaving 14 bases between them. The germline CDR1 and CDR2 sequences are KGHSH and LQKENI. DNA of the CDR3: TGTGCCAGCTCACCAAACGCGATGTCTAGCTCCTACAATGAGCAGTTCTTC. Translating gives CASSPNAMSSSYNEQFF.

As regards this clonotype: At one boundary the junction diverges from the germline segment, which might be a read error. This chain links TRBV14 with TRBJ1-6; no clear D gene. CDR3 length: 13 amino acids. CDR1 is SGHDN and CDR2 is FVKESK in the germline V gene. CDR3 sequence reads: CASSPRYNLPLHF. The CDR3 nucleotides are TGTGCCAGCAGCCCCCGATACAATTTACCCCTCCACTTT.

The chain links TRBV28 to TRBJ2-7, with 10 bases that match TRBD2. The CDR3 has 16 amino acids. CDR1 and CDR2 from the germline V gene are MDHEN and SYDVKM. The ends lost 4 bases at V and 0 bases at J; junction bases unmatched: 6. The CDR3 loop is CASSSLTSGVSYEQYF. DNA of the CDR3: TGTGCCAGCAGTTCTCTCACTAGCGGGGTCTCCTACGAGCAGTACTTC.

The rearrangement joins TRBV21-1 to TRBJ2-7; the D segment call TRBD1 is taken from the table without a DNA check. TRBV21-1 has pseudogene status. This CDR3 comprises 16 residues. The CDR3 coding sequence is TGTGCCAGCAGCAAAGGGGGCCGGGACAACCCGGACGAGCAGTACTTC. Its protein is CASSKGGRDNPDEQYF.

In this sample, this clonotype turned up a few times. The chain has TRBV20-1 and TRBJ2-3, with D possibly TRBD2 on 6 matching bases. This CDR3 is 11 amino acids long. Germline values: CDR1 DFQATT, CDR2 SNEGSKA (reference sequence). CDR3 residues: CTGGVADTQYF. In DNA form, the CDR3 reads TGCACCGGGGGAGTGGCAGATACGCAGTATTTT.

The chain employs TRBV6-1 and TRBJ2-3; D tentatively reads TRBD1 or TRBD2 (7 bases each). Germline loops: CDR1 MNHNS, CDR2 SASEGT. The CDR3 is 17 residues long. The V and J ends lost 7 bases and 2 bases respectively, with 22 bases between them. The chain's CDR3 is CASKGGTARLFTDTQYF. The CDR3 DNA follows: TGTGCCAGCAAGGGAGGGACAGCTAGGCTTTTCACAGATACGCAGTATTTT.

V usage is TRBV4-1 and J usage is TRBJ1-1; TRBD1 might be the D (5 bases). The CDR3 runs 15 residues. CDR1 is MGHRA, CDR2 YSYEKL, per germline. V was shortened by 2 bases and J by 4 bases, with 14 bases between the two germline ends. This chain's CDR3 is CASSQKLGVTTEAFF. CDR3 sequence (DNA): TGCGCCAGCAGCCAAAAGTTGGGGGTAACCACTGAAGCTTTCTTT.

The chain is built from TRBV10-3 and TRBJ2-5, with D perhaps matching TRBD1 (5 bases). Germline CDR1 and CDR2: ENHRY and SYGVKD. Trimming took 4 bases from V and 9 from J, leaving 27 bases between them. The CDR3 covers 17 residues. The CDR3: CAISGPTETDHPVAQYF. Here the CDR3 DNA reads TGTGCCATCAGTGGGCCGACCGAGACAGACCACCCGGTGGCCCAGTACTTC.

This clonotype was detected many times. The rearrangement joins TRBV29-1 to TRBJ2-7, with D unclear. Per germline, CDR1 SQVTM and CDR2 ANQGSEA. Trimming stripped 7 bases from V and 5 bases from J, with 15 bases between. This CDR3 is 12 amino acids long. The DNA of the CDR3 is TGCAGCGCCGCCGGAGTGACGAACGAGCAGTACTTC. Its protein is CSAAGVTNEQYF.

CDR3 DNA sequence: TGTGCCAGCAGCCCTGAGAGTAGCAGGGAGACCCAGTACTTC. Its translation is CASSPESSRETQYF. This sequence joins TRBV7-2 and TRBJ2-5; no clear D gene. Germline CDR1 is SGHTA and CDR2 is FQGNSA. The CDR3 sequence is 14 residues long. The ends were cut back, 5 bases at V and 5 bases at J, with 15 bases in the middle.

The chain couples TRBV5-1 to TRBJ2-7, with D possibly being TRBD2 (6 bases). Germline CDR1 is SGHRS and CDR2 is YFSETQ. CDR3 length: 16 residues. The V end lost 0 bases, the J end lost 2 bases, and 15 bases lay between the germline ends. The CDR3 sequence is CASSLGRRDPTYEQYF. The CDR3 bases are TGCGCCAGCAGCTTGGGGAGGCGGGATCCCACCTACGAGCAGTACTTC.

The gene calls are TRBV20-1 and TRBJ2-1, with D tentatively TRBD2 (5 bases). This CDR3 region has 12 residues. V was cut by 3 bases and J by 8 bases, with 11 bases left in between. Germline CDR1 reads DFQATT; CDR2 reads SNEGSKA (reference sequence). CDR3 region: CSASEGWYEQFF. In DNA form, the CDR3 reads TGCAGTGCTAGCGAGGGTTGGTATGAGCAGTTCTTC.

This clonotype was detected a few times. The V call is TRBV5-1, the J call TRBJ1-1; tentative D call: TRBD1 (6 bases). The CDR3 is 14 residues long. From germline, CDR1 is SGHRS and CDR2 YFSETQ. The V end lost 4 bases, the J end lost 4 bases, and 14 bases lay between the germline ends. In DNA form, the CDR3 reads TGCGCCAGCAGCCCCAGGGGCTCGGGCACTGAAGCTTTCTTT. As protein: CASSPRGSGTEAFF. The full variable domain, rest sourced from reference TRBV5-1 and TRBJ1-1, is KAGVTQTPRYLIKTRGQQVTLSCSPISGHRSVSWYQQTPGQGLQFLFEYFSETQRNKGNFPGRFSGRQFSNSRSEMNVSTLELGDSALYLCASSPRGSGTEAFFGQGTRLTVV.

For this clonotype: The junction and the germline gene differ at one end; a read error may be behind it. The genes are TRBV5-1 and TRBJ2-4, with D unresolved. The J call is uncertain, as TRBJ2-7 better fits the DNA end. CDR3 size: 13 residues. CDR1 and CDR2 from the germline V gene are SGHRS and YFSETQ. The CDR3 loop is CASGLAVGTEQYF. The CDR3 DNA reads as TGCGCCAGCGGCTTGGCCGTGGGTACCGAGCAGTACTTC.

For this clonotype: One end of the junction is discordant with germline, which a read error may explain. The chain recombines TRBV7-9 with TRBJ2-4, with 12 positions matching TRBD1. The CDR3 is 16 residues long. CDR1 and CDR2 from the germline V gene are SEHNR and FQNEAQ (reference sequence). CDR3 in DNA: TGTGCCAGCAGCTTAGCGGGACAGGGGGCGTACAGCATTCGGTACTTC. Translating it yields CASSLAGQGAYSIRYF. Full variable domain (outside the CDR3, taken from reference TRBV7-9 and TRBJ2-4): DTGVSQNPRHKITKRGQNVTFRCDPISEHNRLYWYRQTLGQGPEFLTYFQNEAQLEKSRLLSDRFSAERPKGSFSTLEIQRTEQGDSAMYLCASSLAGQGAYSIRYFGAGTRLSVL.

The gene calls are TRBV4-2 and TRBJ1-1; the D is unclear. The CDR3 is 14 amino acids. In germline, CDR1 is LGHNA, CDR2 YNFKEQ. Trimming removed 0 bases from V and 1 base from J, with 6 bases in between. The CDR3 loop reads CASSQDSGNTEAFF. Written as DNA, the CDR3 is TGTGCCAGCAGCCAAGATTCAGGGAACACTGAAGCTTTCTTT.

The chain has TRBV2 and TRBJ2-7, with D tentatively TRBD1 (6 bases). V lost 5 bases and J 3 bases, leaving 23 bases between the germline ends. In germline, CDR1 is SNHLY, CDR2 FYNNEI. The CDR3 length is 17 residues. CDR3 in DNA: TGTGCCAGCAGTCCCCCCTCGGGCAGGGGATCTAGCTACGAGCAGTACTTC. Encoded protein: CASSPPSGRGSSYEQYF.

This clonotype was counted between two and nine times. The chain is built from TRBV28 and TRBJ2-7; the match to TRBD2 covers 7 bases. The CDR3 is 15 amino acids. Germline loops: CDR1 MDHEN, CDR2 SYDVKM. V lost 4 bases to trimming and J lost 0 bases; unmatched junction nucleotides: 6. Here the CDR3 reads CASSSPAGSSYEQYF. Written as DNA, the CDR3 is TGTGCCAGCAGTTCGCCAGCGGGGAGCTCCTACGAGCAGTACTTC.

This clonotype was seen a handful of times. The rearrangement joins TRBV6-2 or TRBV6-3 to TRBJ2-6, with 8 positions matching TRBD2. Trimming cost V 2 bases and J 2 bases; bases outside gene matches: 2. This CDR3 comprises 16 residues. CDR1 MNHEY and CDR2 SVGEGT come from the germline V gene. The CDR3 sequence is CASSYRGLAGANVLTF. The CDR3 bases are TGTGCCAGCAGTTACCGGGGACTAGCTGGGGCCAACGTCCTGACTTTC.

This rearrangement joins TRBV28 to TRBJ2-3; TRBD2 aligns across 13 bases. With 6 bases clipped from V and 2 bases from J, the junction kept 17 bases outside the gene matches. The CDR3 covers 20 residues. CDR1 and CDR2 from the germline V gene are MDHEN and SYDVKM. CDR3 nucleotides: TGTGCCAGCAGCCCTACCCCCCCATGGACTAGCGGGGGTCCCACAGATACGCAGTATTTT. Its translation: CASSPTPPWTSGGPTDTQYF. Combining the CDR3 with reference TRBV28 and TRBJ2-3 gives the whole variable domain DVKVTQSSRYLVKRTGEKVFLECVQDMDHENMFWYRQDPGLGLRLIYFSYDVKMKEKGDIPEGYSVSREKKERFSLILESASTNQTSMYLCASSPTPPWTSGGPTDTQYFGPGTRLTVL.

The genes are TRBV4-3 and TRBJ2-4; D may be TRBD1 (5 bases). The assigned J gene may be wrong: the sequence end matches TRBJ2-7 better. This CDR3 region has 16 residues. Germline V lookup: CDR1 LGHNA, CDR2 YSLEER. CDR3 loop: CASSQGFGQGAHEQYF. The DNA for the CDR3 is TGCGCCAGCAGCCAAGGATTCGGGCAGGGCGCACACGAGCAGTACTTC.

The chain carries TRBV11-2 and TRBJ2-1; 12 bases fit TRBD2. The assigned J gene may be wrong: the sequence end matches TRBJ2-7 better. CDR1 is SGHAT and CDR2 is FQNNGV in the germline V gene. This CDR3 spans 18 amino acids. CDR3 sequence reads: CASSPRRLAGVKYNEQYF. CDR3 DNA sequence: TGTGCCAGCAGCCCGCGCCGACTAGCGGGAGTGAAGTACAATGAGCAGTACTTC.

The table lists this clonotype with a few counts. The chain joins TRBV7-2 to TRBJ2-3; 7 bases match TRBD2. From germline, CDR1 is SGHTA and CDR2 FQGNSA. V lost 8 bases and J lost 1; bases outside the gene matches: 9. This CDR3 has 15 residues. The CDR3 DNA sequence: TGTGCCAGCGGCCGTCGGAGCGGGGGCACAGATACGCAGTATTTT. It translates to CASGRRSGGTDTQYF.

The CDR3 spells CASSFFPGDSYEQYF. The CDR3 coding sequence is TGTGCCAGCAGTTTCTTCCCAGGCGACTCCTACGAGCAGTACTTC. The rearrangement links TRBV12-3 or TRBV12-4 to TRBJ2-7; D ambiguous. This CDR3 comprises 15 residues. V was shortened by 3 bases and J by 0 bases, with 12 bases between the two germline ends.

This clonotype appeared a few times. This chain uses TRBV7-9 with TRBJ2-1, with D unclear. The CDR3 is 14 amino acids. The germline V gene encodes CDR1 SEHNR and CDR2 FQNEAQ (reference sequence). V was cut by 6 bases and J by 0 bases, with 9 bases left in between. The CDR3 DNA follows: TGTGCCAGCAGGGCCAGGAGCTCCTACAATGAGCAGTTCTTC. The encoded protein is CASRARSSYNEQFF.